Here is one T cell receptor beta chain with its context. The record originates from a study of cytomegalovirus exposure and HLA in healthy donors. PCR was performed using 60 Vbeta and 13 Jbeta primers. The repertoire was sequenced with immunoSEQ multiplex PCR; TCRdb's copy has only in-frame clones and lacks some. Its table records approximately 130,000 clones. Between the trimmed V and J ends, which lost 0 bases and 4 bases, there was a span of 15 bases. The CDR3 loop spans 16 amino acids. Germline V gene lookup returns CDR1 SGHRS and CDR2 YFSETQ. V is TRBV5-1 and J is TRBJ2-3; possibly TRBD2 for D (6 bases). The sequence was obtained from a woman aged 55-70 years in good health and CMV-seronegative. The specimen was PBMCs. CDR3 protein: CASSLDLSGGADTQYF. The CDR3 coding sequence is TGCGCCAGCAGCTTGGACTTGAGCGGCGGGGCAGATACGCAGTATTTT.